A single sample is the source of the 25 T cell receptor beta chains below, sequenced in a study of PD-L1 blockade in urothelial cancer. Data came from immunoSEQ multiplex PCR; TCRdb stores just in-frame clones and leaves some out. Of 84,000 or so clones listed, approximately 81% are singletons. Time point reported: pretreatment peripheral blood. The sample consisted of PBMCs, taken around atezolizumab (anti-PD-L1) treatment. These receptors all stem from a man in his sixties with urothelial cancer.

This chain links TRBV9 with TRBJ1-2; D perhaps matches TRBD1 (6 bases). The CDR3 has 15 residues. V was cut by 0 bases and J by 5 bases, with 14 bases left in between. Germline V CDR1 and CDR2: SGDLS, YYNGEE. The CDR3 DNA reads TGTGCCAGCAGCGTAGACGGGGGGCTGGGGTATGGCTACACCTTC. It specifies CASSVDGGLGYGYTF.

J is TRBJ2-7 and V is TRBV30; TRBD1 matches 9 bases. The CDR3 totals 13 residues. Germline V gene lookup returns CDR1 GTSNPN and CDR2 SVGIG (reference sequence). The trim removed 4 bases at V and 6 bases at J, leaving 7 bases unmatched. Here the CDR3 reads CAWMGTGSSEQYF. The CDR3 DNA sequence: TGTGCCTGGATGGGGACAGGGTCAAGCGAGCAGTACTTC.

V and J are TRBV6-4 and TRBJ1-5, with a weak D call TRBD1 (6 bases). V shed 6 bases and J shed 0 bases, with 18 bases lying between them. CDR1 MRHNA and CDR2 SNTAGT come from the germline V gene. The CDR3 covers 17 residues. For the CDR3, the DNA is TGTGCCAGCAGCGCCAGACAGGTGATAGATAGCAATCAGCCCCAGCATTTT. Translated, it gives CASSARQVIDSNQPQHF.

A word on this clone: The junction does not match germline at one end; this may be a read error. The V and J genes are TRBV5-1 and TRBJ2-7, with 10 positions matching TRBD2. Germline V CDR1 and CDR2: SGHRS, YFSETQ. CDR3 length: 14 residues. The CDR3 DNA reads TGTGCCAGCAGCTTGCTAGCGGGAGTGCGTGAGCAGTACTTC. Translation: CASSLLAGVREQYF.

The rearrangement links TRBV5-1 to TRBJ2-5; D is ambiguous. There are 12 residues in the CDR3. Germline V CDR1 and CDR2: SGHRS, YFSETQ. Trimming shortened V by 3 bases and J by 0 bases, and 3 bases separated the two germline ends. The CDR3 DNA reads TGCGCCAGCAGCTCCAACCAAGAGACCCAGTACTTC. It translates to CASSSNQETQYF.

The V call is TRBV29-1, the J call TRBJ1-5, with 7 nucleotides matching TRBD1. J was trimmed by 1 base and V by 4 bases; bases with no gene match: 4. This CDR3 region has 14 residues. Per germline, CDR1 SQVTM and CDR2 ANQGSEA. CDR3 DNA sequence: TGCAGCGTTGGCACAGGGGCGAGCAATCAGCCCCAGCATTTT. Translated: CSVGTGASNQPQHF.

The chain employs TRBV4-2 and TRBJ2-7; D remains unclear. Between the trimmed V and J ends, which lost 0 bases and 2 bases, there was a span of 11 bases. Germline CDR1 reads LGHNA; CDR2 reads YNFKEQ. This CDR3 comprises 15 residues. The CDR3 is CASSQDRSFPYEQYF. CDR3 nucleotides: TGTGCCAGCAGCCAAGATCGGTCCTTCCCCTACGAGCAGTACTTC.

The chain is built from TRBV5-1 and TRBJ2-7; 10 bases map to TRBD1. CDR3 length: 15 residues. With 0 bases clipped from V and 3 bases from J, the junction kept 3 bases outside the gene matches. Germline CDR1 SGHRS, CDR2 YFSETQ. CDR3 DNA: TGCGCCAGCAGCTTGGAGGGACAGGGGATCTACGAGCAGTACTTC. Amino acid sequence: CASSLEGQGIYEQYF. The whole variable domain, filled in from reference TRBV5-1 and TRBJ2-7, reads KAGVTQTPRYLIKTRGQQVTLSCSPISGHRSVSWYQQTPGQGLQFLFEYFSETQRNKGNFPGRFSGRQFSNSRSEMNVSTLELGDSALYLCASSLEGQGIYEQYFGPGTRLTVT.

This chain joins TRBV28 and TRBJ2-3, with D maybe TRBD1 (5 bases). This CDR3 is 16 amino acids long. V was cut by 3 bases and J by 1 base, with 14 bases left in between. In germline, CDR1 is MDHEN, CDR2 SYDVKM. CDR3: CASSFLSLGRTDTQYF. CDR3 coding DNA: TGTGCCAGCAGTTTCCTGTCGCTGGGGCGCACAGATACGCAGTATTTT.

This chain links TRBV29-1 with TRBJ2-3; TRBD1 agrees at 7 bases. The CDR3 is 13 residues long. The trim removed 7 bases at V and 0 bases at J, leaving 4 bases unmatched. Germline values: CDR1 SQVTM, CDR2 ANQGSEA. CDR3 region: CSAEQGSTDTQYF. As DNA, the CDR3 is TGCAGCGCCGAACAGGGGAGCACAGATACGCAGTATTTT.

J is TRBJ1-4 and V is TRBV5-1, with 11 nucleotides matching TRBD1. With V trimmed by 0 bases and J by 2 bases, 9 bases remained unmatched. This CDR3 comprises 19 residues. CDR1 and CDR2 (germline): SGHRS, YFSETQ. This chain's CDR3 is CASSLVGQGADVTNEKLFF. Here the CDR3 DNA reads TGCGCCAGCAGCTTGGTTGGACAGGGGGCAGACGTCACTAATGAAAAACTGTTTTTT.

This clone has more than one count but fewer than ten. The CDR3 loop is CASSLERSSGMNTEAFF. CDR3 sequence (DNA): TGTGCCAGCAGCTTAGAGAGGAGCTCAGGGATGAACACTGAAGCTTTCTTT. The chain joins TRBV7-8 to TRBJ1-1, with a tentative D call TRBD1 (5 bases). The CDR3 sequence is 17 residues long. Per germline, CDR1 SGHVS and CDR2 FQNEAQ. V lost 1 base and J 0 bases, leaving 15 bases between the germline ends. Full variable domain (remainder filled in from reference TRBV7-8 and TRBJ1-1): GAGVSQSPRYKVAKRGQDVALRCDPISGHVSLFWYQQALGQGPEFLTYFQNEAQLDKSGLPSDRFFAERPEGSVSTLKIQRTQQEDSAVYLCASSLERSSGMNTEAFFGQGTRLTVV.

CDR3 loop: CASSRQGGYEQYF. CDR3 coding DNA: TGTGCCAGCAGCAGACAGGGGGGCTACGAGCAGTACTTC. The chain recombines TRBV7-2 with TRBJ2-7, with TRBD1 identical over 9 bases. The CDR3 runs to 13 residues. The junction had 2 bases not matched to a gene; V was cut back by 5 bases and J by 3 bases. The germline CDR1 and CDR2 sequences are SGHTA and FQGNSA.

V gene TRBV7-2 combines with J gene TRBJ2-1; D gene uncertain. V lost 1 base, J lost 0 bases, and 7 bases lay in between. The germline V gene encodes CDR1 SGHTA and CDR2 FQGNSA. This CDR3 has 15 residues. CDR3 region: CASSLVASSYNEQFF. The CDR3 DNA reads TGTGCCAGCAGCTTAGTTGCGAGCTCCTACAATGAGCAGTTCTTC.

This chain uses TRBV7-3 with TRBJ2-1; TRBD1 aligns across 8 bases. Germline V gives CDR1 SGHTA, CDR2 FQGTGA. This CDR3 region has 15 residues. V shed 1 base and J 3 bases; nucleotides not matched to a gene: 2. The CDR3 protein is CASSLIGTGYNEQFF. The DNA for the CDR3 is TGTGCCAGCAGCTTAATTGGGACAGGCTACAATGAGCAGTTCTTC.

This clone is a singleton in its sample. The rearrangement joins TRBV15 to TRBJ2-5, with TRBD2 matching over 9 bases. Germline V gene sequence: CDR1 LNHNV, CDR2 YYDKDF (reference sequence). V lost 5 bases, J lost 2 bases, and 9 bases stayed unmatched. This CDR3 region has 16 residues. DNA of the CDR3: TGTGCCACCAGCGGTAGCGGGAGAGTCTTTCAAGAGACCCAGTACTTC. As protein: CATSGSGRVFQETQYF.

This clone was seen only a few times. The rearrangement links TRBV20-1 to TRBJ2-1, with a weak D call TRBD2 (5 bases). This CDR3 has 11 amino acids. Germline V CDR1 and CDR2: DFQATT, SNEGSKA (reference sequence). V dropped 7 bases and J dropped 7 bases, with 11 bases sitting between them. The CDR3 DNA is TGCAGTGTCGACACTAGGAATGAGCAGTTCTTC. It encodes CSVDTRNEQFF.

Comments on this clone: At one boundary the junction diverges from the germline segment, which might be a read error. V is TRBV7-7 and J is TRBJ2-5, with 14 bases that match TRBD2. Germline values: CDR1 SSHAT, CDR2 FNYEAQ (reference sequence). The CDR3 is made up of 20 amino acids. CDR3 residues: CASSLAFPGTSGSVGETQYF. CDR3 nucleotides: TGTGCTAGCAGCTTAGCGTTTCCAGGGACTAGCGGGAGCGTGGGTGAGACCCAGTACTTC.

The rearrangement uses TRBV28 and TRBJ2-4; 7 positions agree with TRBD1. Germline V gene sequence: CDR1 MDHEN, CDR2 SYDVKM. This CDR3 comprises 14 residues. The V gene end was trimmed by 6 bases and the J gene end by 3 bases; junction bases not matched to a gene: 5. CDR3 bases: TGTGCCAGCAGAACTCAGGGGGTCAAAAACATTCAGTACTTC. This translates into CASRTQGVKNIQYF.

The chain carries TRBV2 and TRBJ2-6, with 8 bases aligning to TRBD1. V lost 6 bases and J lost 4; bases outside the gene matches: 17. The CDR3 covers 19 residues. Germline V gene sequence: CDR1 SNHLY, CDR2 FYNNEI. As DNA, the CDR3 is TGTGCCAGCAGGGCCCTGGTGACAGGGGTTTCGAGAGGGGCCAACGTCCTGACTTTC. This gives the protein CASRALVTGVSRGANVLTF.

The chain uses TRBV30 and TRBJ1-6; 7 bases map to TRBD1. J lost 7 bases, V lost 3 bases, and 3 bases had no gene match. This CDR3 is 13 amino acids long. Germline assignment: CDR1 GTSNPN and CDR2 SVGIG (reference sequence). The CDR3 region is CAWSRDRNSPLHF. CDR3 nucleotide sequence: TGTGCCTGGAGCCGGGACAGAAATTCACCCCTCCACTTT.

This chain links TRBV2 with TRBJ2-7; D perhaps matches TRBD1 (6 bases). CDR1 is SNHLY and CDR2 is FYNNEI in the germline V gene. This CDR3 has 14 amino acids. V lost 6 bases and J lost 3, with 15 bases in between. CDR3 nucleotides: TGTGCCAGCAGCTCTGGACAGACTTACTACGAGCAGTACTTC. Its translation: CASSSGQTYYEQYF.

The V call is TRBV20-1, the J call TRBJ2-7; D perhaps matches TRBD1 (6 bases). Trimming took 4 bases from V and 7 from J, leaving 11 bases between them. In germline, CDR1 is DFQATT, CDR2 SNEGSKA (reference sequence). This CDR3 is 11 amino acids long. The CDR3: CSANPQGEQYF. The CDR3 coding sequence is TGCAGTGCTAATCCCCAGGGGGAGCAGTACTTC.

Regarding this clone: Germline and junction disagree at one end, which may indicate a read error. The chain has TRBV4-1 and TRBJ1-2; unclear D gene. CDR3 length: 12 amino acids. Germline V gene sequence: CDR1 MGHRA, CDR2 YSYEKL. CDR3 loop: CASSQDREIRVF. Here the CDR3 DNA reads TGCGCCAGCAGCCAAGATAGAGAGATCCGAGTCTTC.

The rearrangement uses TRBV5-1 and TRBJ1-2; the match to TRBD1 covers 7 bases. Trimming removed 4 bases from V and 4 bases from J; junction bases left unmatched: 10. CDR3 length: 15 residues. CDR1 is SGHRS and CDR2 is YFSETQ in the germline V gene. CDR3: CASSQNFGTAYGYTF. The CDR3 DNA follows: TGCGCCAGCAGCCAAAATTTCGGGACAGCCTATGGCTACACCTTC.